This T cell receptor (beta chain) emerged from a study of cytomegalovirus exposure and HLA in healthy donors. Study-level findings and limits: It was 164 TCR beta chains that were listed as cytomegalovirus-associated.

There are 15 residues in the CDR3. With V trimmed by 2 bases and J by 0 bases, 1 base remained unmatched. Per the germline V gene, CDR1 is MNHNS and CDR2 is SASEGT. Remarks on this clone: Its matching antigen is unknown.

The donors were part of the validation cohort, which consisted of more than 90 subjects and was separate from the first cohort of roughly 620 subjects. Measured with immunoSEQ multiplex PCR; TCRdb has only the in-frame clones, and not every one. Of about 72,000 clones in the sample, 94% were seen once. Sequenced material: PBMCs. The sequence came from a young woman in good health and CMV-seropositive. J is TRBJ2-1 and V is TRBV6-1; 7 bases match TRBD2. CDR3 loop: CASSERGGSYNEQFF. The CDR3 DNA is TGTGCCAGCAGTGAACGCGGGGGCTCCTACAATGAGCAGTTCTTC.